This TCR beta chain was identified in a study of shared T cell receptors in the human thymus. Produced via immunoSEQ multiplex PCR; TCRdb's table is partial and in-frame only. The data show over 350,000 clones, just under 95% seen once. Trimming shortened V by 8 bases and J by 3 bases, and 5 bases separated the two germline ends. The CDR3 is 11 residues long. Germline V gene data show CDR1 as PRHDT and CDR2 as FYEKMQ (reference sequence). This TCR was sampled from a human donor. The chain uses TRBV13 and TRBJ1-3; the D is unclear. The material sequenced was thymocytes. Here the CDR3 reads CASGVGNTIYF. The CDR3 DNA follows: TGTGCCAGCGGGGTTGGAAACACCATATATTTT. The full variable domain, rest sourced from reference TRBV13 and TRBJ1-3, is AAGVIQSPRHLIKEKRETATLKCYPIPRHDTVYWYQQGPGQDPQFLISFYEKMQSDKGSIPDRFSAQQFSDYHSELNMSSLELGDSALYFCASGVGNTIYFGEGSWLTVV.